This is a list of T cell receptor beta chains from one sample in a study of blood T cell repertoires in COVID-19. Sequencing used immunoSEQ multiplex PCR; TCRdb keeps in-frame clones, though not all of them. The repertoire holds around 140,000 clones, with roughly 80% as singletons. The material sequenced was peripheral blood. The source of these receptors is a woman aged 55-69 years with acute or convalescent COVID-19. The CDR3 runs from the conserved cysteine through the conserved F or W.

TRBJ2-1 | TRBV11-2 | CASRKDWTSWAYNEQFF
TRBJ2-1 | TRBV10-3 | CAISVAGENEQFF
TRBJ1-1 | TRBV7-8 | CASSPTRTGDNTEAFF
TRBJ2-3 | TRBV21-1 | CASSKKEFGTTKASGSYTDTQYF
TRBJ2-7 | TRBV9 | CASSVAISGTSYEQYF
TRBJ1-2 | TRBV4-1 | CASSQGSSRSYGYTF
TRBJ2-3 | TRBV7-2 | CASSIGLAGGLTDTQYF
TRBJ1-5 | TRBV6-6 | CASSYGQNQPQHF
TRBJ1-2 | TRBV6-2/TRBV6-3 | CASSYSDRVPNYGYTF
TRBJ1-3 | TRBV30 | CAWSRLTGPGNTIYF
TRBJ2-7 | TRBV10-3 | CAIAQGQSYEQYF
TRBJ1-1 | TRBV29-1 | CSGGQGGIGTEAFF
TRBJ2-6 | TRBV28 | CASSLRTGREGANVLTF
TRBJ2-1 | TRBV18 | CASSHSSHNEQFF
TRBJ2-1 | TRBV5-4 | CASSGAASSYNEQFF
TRBJ1-6 | TRBV5-1 | CASSLGDARGNSPLHF
TRBJ1-6 | TRBV2 | CASKFTYNSPLHF